This is a list of T cell receptor beta chains from one sample in a study of blood T cell repertoires in COVID-19. The data were produced by immunoSEQ multiplex PCR, yet TCRdb's version contains in-frame clones alone and is incomplete. Here the sample spans 55,000 to 75,000 clones, about 83% being singletons. Material for sequencing was peripheral blood. These receptors were taken from a human donor in a cohort sampled during active COVID-19. The CDR3 runs from the conserved cysteine through the conserved F or W. The order of the fields is V gene, J gene, clone size, D gene, CDR3 protein, CDR3 DNA. A D gene is named only where the DNA matches it firmly. A clone size is listed for some rows: how often the clone was seen (once, few, many), or a class if it is expanded.

V: TRBV15
J: TRBJ2-7
size: .
D: TRBD1
CDR3: CATSAPGQGPYEQYF
DNA: TGTGCCACCAGCGCTCCGGGACAGGGACCCTACGAGCAGTACTTC

V: TRBV5-1
J: TRBJ2-3
size: .
D: TRBD1
CDR3: CASSRTGSTDTQYF
DNA: TGCGCCAGCAGCAGGACAGGTAGCACAGATACGCAGTATTTT

V: TRBV6-5
J: TRBJ2-1
size: .
D: .
CDR3: CASSQLANPYNEQFF
DNA: TGTGCCAGCAGTCAACTAGCTAACCCCTACAATGAGCAGTTCTTC

V: TRBV11-2
J: TRBJ2-1
size: .
D: TRBD2
CDR3: CASRSLADNEQFF
DNA: TGTGCCAGCAGATCCCTAGCGGACAATGAGCAGTTCTTC

V: TRBV6-2/TRBV6-3
J: TRBJ1-6
size: .
D: .
CDR3: CASSYNGRTNSPLHF
DNA: TGTGCCAGCAGTTACAATGGCCGCACGAATTCACCCCTCCACTTT

V: TRBV20-1
J: TRBJ1-5
size: .
D: .
CDR3: CSASSPGDDNQPQHF
DNA: TGCAGTGCTAGTTCGCCAGGGGATGACAATCAGCCCCAGCATTTT

V: TRBV7-2
J: TRBJ2-7
size: .
D: .
CDR3: CASSPVGGNYEQYF
DNA: TGTGCCAGCAGTCCAGTTGGGGGGAACTACGAGCAGTACTTC

V: TRBV7-2
J: TRBJ1-6
size: .
D: TRBD1
CDR3: CASSIPGQGRGRSPLHF
DNA: TGTGCCAGCAGCATCCCGGGACAGGGTCGGGGCAGGTCACCCCTCCACTTT

V: TRBV7-2
J: TRBJ1-1
size: once
D: .
CDR3: CASSFTPEGTEAFF
DNA: TGTGCCAGCAGCTTTACCCCGGAGGGTACTGAAGCTTTCTTT

V: TRBV24-1
J: TRBJ2-3
size: .
D: TRBD1
CDR3: CATSDPGQPGTDTQYF
DNA: TGTGCCACCAGTGACCCGGGACAGCCTGGCACAGATACGCAGTATTTT

V: TRBV5-1
J: TRBJ1-1
size: .
D: TRBD1
CDR3: CATGQGAGGNTEAFF
DNA: TGCGCCACAGGTCAGGGGGCCGGCGGAAACACTGAAGCTTTCTTT

V: TRBV11-2
J: TRBJ1-4
size: few
D: .
CDR3: CASSLDLKGTSGGDEKLFF
DNA: TGTGCCAGCAGCTTAGATCTAAAGGGGACGTCTGGCGGGGACGAAAAACTGTTTTTT

V: TRBV2
J: TRBJ1-1
size: .
D: .
CDR3: CASSSGGTEAFF
DNA: TGTGCCAGCAGCTCGGGGGGCACTGAAGCTTTCTTT

V: TRBV6-5
J: TRBJ1-1
size: .
D: .
CDR3: CASSSPGGAGTEAFF
DNA: TGTGCCAGCAGTTCCCCGGGGGGGGCAGGGACTGAAGCTTTCTTT

V: TRBV28
J: TRBJ1-2
size: .
D: .
CDR3: CASSQQNSNYGYTF
DNA: TGTGCCAGCAGTCAACAGAATTCTAACTATGGCTACACCTTC

V: TRBV7-9
J: TRBJ2-3
size: .
D: .
CDR3: CASSPRRASTDTQYF
DNA: TGTGCCAGCAGCCCCCGCAGGGCGAGCACAGATACGCAGTATTTT

V: TRBV4-3
J: TRBJ1-2
size: few
D: TRBD1
CDR3: CASSPTGTGTMGYTF
DNA: TGCGCCAGCAGTCCGACCGGGACAGGGACCATGGGCTACACCTTC

V: TRBV5-1
J: TRBJ1-2
size: .
D: .
CDR3: CASSLDGDYGYTF
DNA: TGCGCCAGCAGCTTGGACGGAGACTATGGCTACACCTTC

V: TRBV7-9
J: TRBJ2-7
size: .
D: TRBD2
CDR3: CASSLAGTSIHEQYF
DNA: TGTGCCAGCAGCTTAGCCGGGACTAGCATCCACGAGCAGTACTTC

V: TRBV7-8
J: TRBJ2-2
size: once
D: .
CDR3: CAGKKARGTGELFF
DNA: TGTGCCGGAAAGAAGGCTAGGGGGACGGGGGAGCTGTTTTTT

V: TRBV4-2
J: TRBJ1-5
size: many
D: .
CDR3: CASSQVQMGGNQPQHF
DNA: TGTGCCAGCAGCCAAGTACAGATGGGCGGCAATCAGCCCCAGCATTTT

V: TRBV28
J: TRBJ1-5
size: .
D: .
CDR3: CASREGNQPQHF
DNA: TGTGCCAGCAGAGAGGGAAATCAGCCCCAGCATTTT

V: TRBV4-3
J: TRBJ2-2
size: .
D: TRBD2
CDR3: CASSQFPSGRTGELFF
DNA: TGCGCCAGCAGCCAGTTTCCAAGCGGGAGGACCGGGGAGCTGTTTTTT

V: TRBV6-2/TRBV6-3
J: TRBJ1-1
size: .
D: .
CDR3: CASSYLREAFF
DNA: TGTGCCAGCAGTTATTTGCGGGAAGCTTTCTTT

V: TRBV4-2
J: TRBJ2-7
size: .
D: TRBD1
CDR3: CASSQGWGLTGGYEQYF
DNA: TGTGCCAGCAGCCAAGGCTGGGGATTGACAGGGGGCTACGAGCAGTACTTC

V: TRBV6-2/TRBV6-3
J: TRBJ2-2
size: .
D: TRBD1
CDR3: CASSPGQGSGELFF
DNA: TGTGCCAGCAGCCCGGGACAGGGTTCCGGGGAGCTGTTTTTT

V: TRBV3-1/TRBV3-2
J: TRBJ2-2
size: .
D: .
CDR3: CASSQGIRADTGELFF
DNA: TGTGCCAGCAGCCAAGGAATCAGGGCGGACACCGGGGAGCTGTTTTTT

V: TRBV3-1/TRBV3-2
J: TRBJ2-3
size: .
D: TRBD2
CDR3: CASSLRLAGGPDTQYF
DNA: TGTGCCAGCAGCCTACGACTAGCGGGAGGGCCAGATACGCAGTATTTT

V: TRBV19
J: TRBJ2-7
size: .
D: .
CDR3: CASSTDTAVYEQYF
DNA: TGTGCCAGTAGTACGGACACGGCGGTCTACGAGCAGTACTTC

V: TRBV7-2
J: TRBJ2-7
size: .
D: TRBD2
CDR3: CASSRTSGMYEQYF
DNA: TGTGCCAGCAGCAGGACTAGCGGGATGTACGAGCAGTACTTC

V: TRBV6-6
J: TRBJ1-6
size: many
D: TRBD1
CDR3: CASSYLGQRESSPLHF
DNA: TGTGCCAGCAGTTACTTGGGACAGCGGGAGTCTTCACCCCTCCACTTT

V: TRBV6-5
J: TRBJ2-1
size: .
D: .
CDR3: CASTAPGSYNEQFF
DNA: TGTGCCAGCACCGCCCCCGGCTCCTACAATGAGCAGTTCTTC

V: TRBV3-1/TRBV3-2
J: TRBJ1-5
size: .
D: TRBD1
CDR3: CASSQAGTVSGQPQHF
DNA: TGTGCCAGCAGCCAAGCCGGGACAGTTTCTGGGCAGCCCCAGCATTTT

V: TRBV5-4
J: TRBJ2-3
size: .
D: TRBD1
CDR3: CASSLNNRGGTDTQYF
DNA: TGTGCCAGCAGCTTAAATAACAGGGGTGGCACAGATACGCAGTATTTT

V: TRBV7-2
J: TRBJ2-7
size: few
D: TRBD1
CDR3: CASSSTGENEQYF
DNA: TGTGCCAGCAGCTCGACAGGGGAAAACGAGCAGTACTTC

V: TRBV6-5
J: TRBJ2-2
size: .
D: .
CDR3: CASKLLGETGELFF
DNA: TGTGCCAGCAAACTGCTAGGCGAGACCGGGGAGCTGTTTTTT

V: TRBV18
J: TRBJ2-6
size: .
D: TRBD1
CDR3: CASSPLVGTGASGANVLTF
DNA: TGTGCCAGCTCACCACTAGTTGGGACAGGGGCCTCTGGGGCCAACGTCCTGACTTTC

V: TRBV5-1
J: TRBJ1-5
size: .
D: .
CDR3: CASSIGPQVNQPQHF
DNA: TGCGCCAGCAGCATAGGTCCACAGGTCAATCAGCCCCAGCATTTT

V: TRBV9
J: TRBJ2-5
size: .
D: .
CDR3: CASSVGGQLIQETQYF
DNA: TGTGCCAGCAGCGTAGGCGGACAGTTGATTCAAGAGACCCAGTACTTC

V: TRBV2
J: TRBJ2-6
size: .
D: TRBD1
CDR3: CASSEGTGVSGANVLTF
DNA: TGTGCCAGCAGTGAAGGTACAGGGGTCTCTGGGGCCAACGTCCTGACTTTC

V: TRBV7-2
J: TRBJ2-7
size: once
D: .
CDR3: CASSIRPGERYEQYF
DNA: TGTGCCAGCAGCATACGACCCGGAGAACGGTACGAGCAGTACTTC

V: TRBV28
J: TRBJ1-2
size: .
D: TRBD1
CDR3: CASSSPQTDREYGYTF
DNA: TGTGCCAGCAGTTCCCCCCAAACAGACAGGGAGTATGGCTACACCTTC

V: TRBV3-1/TRBV3-2
J: TRBJ2-5
size: .
D: .
CDR3: CASSRLGEQETQYF
DNA: TGTGCCAGCAGCCGACTCGGGGAACAAGAGACCCAGTACTTC

V: TRBV5-1
J: TRBJ2-3
size: .
D: TRBD1
CDR3: CASSLEGQGADTQYF
DNA: TGCGCCAGCAGCTTGGAGGGACAGGGGGCAGATACGCAGTATTTT

V: TRBV18
J: TRBJ1-4
size: .
D: .
CDR3: CASSAGPNEKLFF
DNA: TGTGCCAGCTCAGCGGGACCGAATGAAAAACTGTTTTTT

V: TRBV27
J: TRBJ1-1
size: .
D: TRBD1
CDR3: CASSLSGRGRNRVNTEAFF
DNA: TGTGCCAGCAGTTTATCAGGCAGGGGGCGCAATCGGGTGAACACTGAAGCTTTCTTT

V: TRBV27
J: TRBJ1-2
size: .
D: .
CDR3: CASTPTGKALGYTF
DNA: TGTGCCAGCACCCCTACAGGGAAAGCACTTGGCTACACCTTC

V: TRBV19
J: TRBJ1-2
size: .
D: .
CDR3: CASSKGGRPEGSYTF
DNA: TGTGCCAGTAGTAAAGGGGGACGGCCAGAGGGTTCCTACACCTTC

V: TRBV7-7
J: TRBJ2-1
size: .
D: TRBD2
CDR3: CASSPEREGYNEQFF
DNA: TGTGCTAGCAGTCCGGAGCGGGAGGGATACAATGAGCAGTTCTTC